This TCR beta chain was recovered during a study of CD4+ T cells in melanoma. The method was immunoSEQ multiplex PCR; TCRdb's version includes in-frame clones alone and lacks a portion of them. This repertoire shows some 150,000 clones, around 90% found once; its top ten account for less than 2%. Remarks on this clone: Its target is unknown.

Deletions cut 2 bases from V and 5 bases from J, with 12 bases between. CDR3 length: 14 residues. Germline V gene data show CDR1 as KGHSH and CDR2 as LQKENI. Study-level findings and limits: A reported correlation linked neoantigen-specific CD4+ T cells to CD8+, macrophage and B cell function. Reportedly, melanoma neoantigen-specific CD4+ T cells showed varied differentiation states.

The chain uses TRBV18 and TRBJ2-5; D may be TRBD1 or TRBD2 (5 bases each). The source is a human donor with melanoma. In DNA form, the CDR3 reads TGTGCCAGCTCACCAGAGGGGCGAAGGGAGACCCAGTACTTC. Amino acid sequence: CASSPEGRRETQYF.